The sequence of this TCR beta chain was determined in a study of response to subunit inactivated influenza vaccine (dated by TCRdb to the late 2010s). About the full investigation: Deep quantitative profiling of the T cell receptor repertoire was used in the study to follow responses to a trivalent subunit inactivated influenza vaccine.

Libraries came from RT-PCR. Data came from an Illumina HiSeq 2500. Through fastp at Q25 and MiXCR, TCRdb rebuilt clones from the public reads, retaining in-frame beta chains. All rows with the same CDR3 protein become a single entry with the most common DNA and genes. The sample table shows about 310,000 distinct CDR3 sequences, and less than 25% are seen once. Roughly 10% of the sample is in the top ten clones. What the research found in general, with its limitations: According to the authors, only a limited number of new T cells may be recruited by each seasonal influenza vaccination.

The CDR3 starts with the cysteine, ends with the phenylalanine, and has 13 residues. The entry retains the CDR3 DNA only, 39 bases that are in frame from base 1. V sheds 6 bases and J sheds 1 base, leaving 9 bases between their ends. This clonotype turned up a few times. The antigen it binds to is not known. The sample holds no much larger clone one base away, and base qualities are not on file. The TCR was taken from a man between 50 and 75 years old who received an inactivated influenza vaccine. Donor details come from another sample of the same person, matched by shared clones. The material was PBMCs from blood, obtained approximately 22 months after vaccination. The chain links TRBV12-3 or TRBV12-4 with TRBJ2-5, and TRBD2 may be the D gene, going by 5 matching bases. The CDR3 has the sequence CASSGLSQETQYF. The DNA reads as follows: TGTGCCAGCAGCGGACTGAGCCAAGAGACCCAGTACTTC.